This T cell receptor beta chain comes out of a study of CXCR3-negative and CXCR3-positive naive CD8 T cells. About the research overall: The study obtained 140 million or so TRB reads, about 1.5 +/- 0.3 million per library. Study-wide results and limits: Comparably high diversity marked both naive subsets, whereas memory CD8+ cells had much lower diversity. Both naive subsets carried similar amounts of surface CD5, so TCR strength was inferred from TRB CDR3 properties. Memory cells showed distinct TRBV-TRBJ patterns, while the two naive subsets matched.

Through 5' RACE with UMI labels, the TRB cDNA libraries were prepared. TCRdb re-called the 5' RACE reads; one entry per CDR3 protein, DNA not given. The data include around 57,000 distinct CDR3 sequences; the top ten clones carry roughly a quarter. As to this clonotype: What it recognizes is unknown.

The CDR3 covers 18 residues. CDR1 SGHVS and CDR2 FQNEAQ come from the germline V gene. Sequencing used memory CD8+ T cells from blood. The clonotype was recovered from a human donor in good health. Some clones in this sample may be carry-over from other donors' samples. The chain employs TRBV7-8 and TRBJ1-5; lacking DNA, the TRBD1 call made by TCRdb goes unchecked. The CDR3 region is CASSGVTGPTDYNQPQHF.